This T cell receptor (beta chain) was identified in a study of regulatory T cells in long-lasting Graves disease (dated by TCRdb to the early 2020s). At the level of the whole study: Newly diagnosed Graves' disease patients had taken antithyroid drugs for less than 3 months. Persistent Graves' disease patients were compared with newly diagnosed Graves' disease patients by peripheral blood TCR sequencing and RNA sequencing. The study was registered as a clinical trial and conducted in China. A total of around 35 samples underwent TCR sequencing, from about 13 patients with persistent Graves' disease and approximately 20 patients with newly diagnosed Graves' disease.

The method behind the library was multiplex PCR. This sample was sequenced with an Illumina HiSeq 4000. TCR beta libraries were built with iRepertoire HTBI primers and Arm-PCR amplification of CDR3 regions. Gel purification was performed on PCR products prior to sequencing. For the original study's pipeline: Across samples, 62 TRBV and roughly 15 TRBJ segments were identified and used for gene usage analysis of CDR3 amino acid clonotypes. COPE and FqMerger were used to merge filtered high-quality paired reads into contigs. BLAST was used to align contigs to the IMGT TRBV, TRBD and TRBJ reference genes, and CDR3 was defined following IMGT. Any clonotype with a frequency above 0.1% was classified as a highly expanded clone. Shannon entropy served as the measure of repertoire diversity, while the Gini coefficient captured V-J evenness. Clonotypes shared by more than one individual were considered public. TCRdb cleaned the public reads at Q25 with fastp, built clones with MiXCR and kept in-frame beta chains. Identical CDR3 protein sequences are pooled into one entry, listed with their most common genes and DNA. The authors' filters were not applied to this entry. Present in this sample are some 500,000 distinct CDR3 sequences, about 16% of which were seen just once. Of the sample, 25% falls within the top ten clones.

V ends up 4 bases short and J 8 bases short, with an unmatched junction base count of 11. Looking up the germline V gene yields CDR1 SGHRS and CDR2 YFSETQ. Measured from the cysteine to the phenylalanine, the CDR3 is 15 residues long. Of the read, only the CDR3 DNA is kept; its 45 bases are in frame from base 1. This clonotype occurred many times. Its cognate antigen has yet to be identified. No base qualities exist here, and no much larger clone lies one base off it. The time point label here, explained by the study, means: newly diagnosed GD, antithyroid drugs for less than 3 months. For both TCR sequencing and RNA sequencing, RNA was extracted from PBMCs in TRIzol. The diagnosis of Graves' disease followed American Thyroid Association guidelines. The patients came from an endocrinology department in Xi'an, China. Each patient gave about 9.1 milliliters of peripheral blood, collected in an EDTA anticoagulant tube. Ficoll Paque Plus density gradient separation was used to isolate PBMCs, and no additional T cell sorting was done. An Agilent 2100 Bioanalyzer and agarose gel were used to assess RNA quality, and a NanoDrop 2000 was used to measure RNA concentration.

The research as a whole found: Only the TCR beta chain was sequenced and analyzed. Patients with persistent disease shared more public clonotypes (over 2,500) than newly diagnosed patients did (966). TRBV28, TRBJ1-2 and TRBJ2-5 were preferentially used in persistent disease, while TRBV20-1 and TRBJ2-1 were favored in newly diagnosed disease. The small sample size was acknowledged by the authors as a limitation that may reduce accuracy. Peripheral blood alone was examined, since thyroid tissue, which constituted the primary lesion, could not be accessed. Compared with newly diagnosed patients, persistent Graves' disease patients had lower TCR Shannon entropy and fewer highly expanded clones, which suggests clonal expansion.

The same sample was also studied in work on T cells in Graves' hyperthyroidism and ophthalmopathy. The second study reports: Graves' hyperthyroidism was defined as stable when no progression to ophthalmopathy occurred over 18 months of follow-up. Hyperthyroidism patients were newly diagnosed, had a disease duration of under 2 months, and were aged 18 to 65 years. Any patient with an uncontrolled infection, another autoimmune disease, pregnancy or lactation was excluded. Diagnoses relied on clinical symptoms, serum thyroxine and TRAb, thyroid ultrasound and orbital computed tomography. The TCR CDR3 was subjected to a first round of RT-PCR using the HTBI primer set and the Qiagen OneStep RT-PCR kit. Most expanded thyroid clonotypes (frequency above 0.001) were also found in blood, which suggests that blood repertoires may mirror thyroid immune responses. A model built on a 13 V-J signature distinguished ophthalmopathy from stable hyperthyroidism, reaching roughly 88% sensitivity and 81.08% specificity in cross-validation and 80%/75% in testing. In validation, the model predicted progression to ophthalmopathy with about 71% sensitivity and 72% to 85% specificity, a median of approximately 6.7 months before onset. TCR V-J signatures able to tell the groups apart were searched for in a discovery cohort of approximately 95 patients, of whom roughly 42 had Graves' ophthalmopathy and 55 to 65 had stable Graves' hyperthyroidism. An independent validation cohort of about 19 hyperthyroidism patients and 15 or so patients who later progressed to ophthalmopathy tested prospective prediction of ophthalmopathy. The 100 or so discovery patients were divided at random into training and test sets in a 7:3 ratio. The study also compared thyroid tissue and blood T-cell repertoires from about six Graves' hyperthyroidism patients. Once sampling was done, hyperthyroidism patients were given methimazole at a starting dose of 30 mg daily, whereas ophthalmopathy patients were given high-dose intravenous methylprednisolone. A second multiplex PCR round built the libraries, followed by size selection and purification. The libraries were sequenced on an Illumina HiSeq2000 using paired-end 100 bp reads. Raw data were processed with SOAPnuke, discarding reads with adapters, uncalled bases, mean Phred below 15, or no exact constant-primer or identifier match. COPE v1.2.5 was used to merge high-quality paired reads, and clonotypes were defined as unique nucleotide sequences. MiTCR v1.1 was used to align the clonotypes against IMGT TRBV, TRBD and TRBJ reference segments. The analysis was restricted to V-J combinations with a frequency above 0.0001, which together covered 99.2% of the repertoires. The TCS score was defined as F50 (clonal expansion) divided by E x V (chaos), with BLOSUM62-based TCRdist calculated between CDR3 peptides within each V-J. Welch's t-statistics and random forest reduced just over 500 V-J features to 13, which were used in a naive Bayes classifier (R e1071). Sample size was not statistically predetermined, and investigators were not blinded to group allocation. TCR Vbeta CDR3 sequencing of approximately 140 peripheral blood samples (roughly 41 ophthalmopathy, 75 to 85 hyperthyroidism and approximately 17 progressor patients) is reported in the paper.

The rearranged segments are TRBV5-1 and TRBJ2-1; 8 middle bases align to TRBD2. The clonotype originates from a woman aged 35 to 60 with Graves disease. Donor details come from another sample of the same person, matched by shared clones. Specimen: peripheral blood mononuclear cells (PBMCs), collected at new diagnosis, from a patient treated with antithyroid drugs. The bases are TGCGCCAGCAGCACGGCGGGGGGCCCGGGGGATGAGCAGTTCTTC. It codes for CASSTAGGPGDEQFF.